The clone carrying this T cell receptor (beta chain) was counted many times. First-strand cDNA used TRAV- and TRBV-specific primers, covering alpha and beta chains. With a constant-region primer and a V-primer adapter, TCRs were subjected to around 18 PCR cycles of amplification. It was by in vitro transcription that isolated mRNA was amplified. TCRdb called the reads again in MiXCR, with one record for every CDR3 protein. The table records 100,000 or so distinct CDR3 sequences, roughly a tenth of them present only once. Time point reported: before trial treatment. The data belong to a study of low-dose radiotherapy and immunotherapy resistance in tumors. Looking at the study overall: Cohort 2 received 1 Gy per fraction every two weeks, totaling 13 Gy over 26 weeks. Treatment included intravenous cyclophosphamide dosed at 200 mg/m2 every two weeks, one day before radiation and immunotherapy.

The germline V gene encodes CDR1 MNHNY and CDR2 SVGAGI (reference sequence). The V end lost 7 bases, the J end lost 2 bases, and 11 bases lay between the germline ends. This CDR3 contains 14 residues. The clonotype was recovered from a male donor with prostate cancer. V and J are TRBV6-6 and TRBJ2-2; perhaps TRBD2 as D (6 bases). Sequenced here: PBMCs, sampled before treatment. The CDR3 here is CASKVEGNTGELFF. Here the CDR3 DNA reads TGTGCCAGCAAGGTGGAGGGCAACACCGGGGAGCTGTTTTTT.